This T cell receptor (beta chain) was captured in a study of blood T cells in healthy people across ages. A second PCR, run for about 6 to 12 cycles, used a sample-barcoded 5' primer plus a J-beta primer mix. TCRdb re-analysed the 5' RACE reads in MiXCR, keeping a single row per CDR3 protein. The table has 1.8 million or so distinct CDR3 sequences, approximately 39% seen once; the top ten hold under 30%. Germline CDR1 reads MNHEY; CDR2 reads SMNVEV (reference sequence). Inclusive of both ends, the CDR3 amounts to 17 amino acids. With each sample, at least 5 micrograms of total RNA were extracted. Regarding the study as a whole: Estimates based on one million T cells were treated as lower bounds. Per million T cells, TCR beta diversity dropped roughly linearly as age increased.

This clonotype turned up a few times. Its antigen is not identified. The limits of the CDR3 on the DNA are not certain, so only TCRdb's listed CDR3 is given. The source material was blood. The receptor was derived from a human donor in good health. V gene TRBV27 combines with J gene TRBJ2-6; the listed D gene, TRBD1, was not tested against the DNA. This CDR3 is CASSTSDSYSGANVLTF.